The TCR beta chain described here comes from a study of cytomegalovirus exposure and HLA in healthy donors (dated by TCRdb to 2015 to 2018). In the study overall: An earlier analysis of some 600 of the donors reported 276 Gb of sequence data and 117 million unique TCR beta sequences obtained from about 200 million T cells. Using immunosequencing, the study profiled T cell repertoires from some 670 subjects and related those repertoires to cytomegalovirus serostatus. Rather than using new phenotypic data, the later analysis identified candidate immune exposures from TCR beta sequences and from how often those sequences occurred across donors. Donor age, sex, ethnicity and CMV serostatus were collected together with the repertoire data. The study aimed to test whether cataloging public T cell receptors could reveal signatures of past pathogen exposure. HLA typing covered class I and class II loci at four-digit resolution. On average, roughly 240,000 unique TCR beta nucleotide sequences were sequenced per donor among a few hundred genotyped donors of the cohort, with roughly a sixth of those sequences being non-productive. Approximately 300 gigabases of sequencing data and around 88 million unique TCR sequences made up an early release that covered 500 to 700 HLA-typed donors. The number of typed donors differed by locus: 629-630 for A, B, C, DRB1 and DQB1; some 500 for DQA1; 606 for DPA1; and some 470 for DPB1. In an earlier analysis of roughly 540 of the donors, high-throughput TCR beta sequencing was used to judge whether each TCR beta V gene segment behaved as functional or pseudogenic. Roughly 5 DR-DQ haplotypes were treated as single units for association and clustering because of strong linkage in the cohort. All discovery cohort repertoires had been generated using a single sequencing platform. A later genetic analysis used genome-wide SNP genotypes for about three fifths of the roughly 700 donors, treating that subset as a discovery cohort. Besides the first cohort of around 670 subjects, a separate validation cohort made up of 95 to 150 different subjects was used. A later analysis re-analyzed previously published TCR beta repertoires from about 600 donors and added high-resolution HLA genotyping to study TCR occurrence patterns. High-throughput TCR immunosequencing, statistical association of individual TCRs with disease status, and machine learning were combined to predict cytomegalovirus infection status. Among the roughly 400 genotyped donors, roughly 80% belonged to the genetic ancestry cluster associated with self-reported Caucasian donors. Here is what the overall study found, with its caveats: A group of highly shared sequence variants was considered likely to be a technical artifact of the sequencing pipeline. A few of the identified cytomegalovirus-associated TCR beta chains were confirmed in vitro to be specific for cytomegalovirus antigens. In an earlier analysis of some 540 of the donors, most TCR beta V segments appeared in productive rearrangements about 90% or about 30% of the time, broadly matching IMGT annotations. In the study, roughly 160 TCR beta chains were listed as associated with cytomegalovirus. In a later genetic analysis, fewer N-insertions in productive TCRs were reported among donors in an Asian-associated ancestry cluster than the approximately 670-donor mean. Some IMGT-functional V segments, including TRBV6-2 and TRBV6-3, could not be told apart with the 87-base-pair reads, so those segments were excluded. Most CMV-associated TCR beta chains appeared to be HLA-restricted in a later analysis, and the HLA associations seemed to be driven largely by CMV exposure. According to the authors, the approach could potentially be generalized to other disease states and immunological phenotypes. According to a later analysis, parvovirus B19, influenza, CMV and Epstein-Barr virus appeared linked to several top co-occurrence clusters. Specific HLA alleles were associated with roughly 17,000 TCR beta sequences at a false discovery rate of 0.05 in a later analysis. Because counts were too low, roughly 17 rarely observed V segments, including chromosome 9 orphons, were left out of the earlier analysis of roughly 600 of the donors. Immune exposure information for the cohort was limited to CMV serostatus. Compared with equally common non-associated chains, HLA-associated TCR beta chains in a later analysis were more clonally expanded and had lower generation probabilities. Assigning TCR associations to individual alleles was difficult when HLA alleles, especially DR and DQ, strongly co-occurred. V-gene and J-gene trimming of TCR beta chains was associated with a missense DCLRE1C variant in a later genetic analysis, and the association was replicated in an independent cohort. Cytomegalovirus status was reported to be diagnosed by the classifier with high specificity and sensitivity in both the original and validation cohorts. Because HLA typing was missing for some donors at each locus, association tests included only the typed subset. Linkage disequilibrium might explain the correlated functional status among segregating V segments, but an unknown experimental factor could not be ruled out. Roughly uniform sequencing depth across donors was assumed in presence/absence analyses, although this assumption may not hold. Most TCR sequences were observed very rarely across donors, whereas some public TCRs were present in many individuals. This cohort had only TCR beta chains sequenced, and the lack of alpha or paired-chain data limited which features could be detected. A further reported finding was that TCR beta sequences accurately predicted the HLA-A and HLA-B alleles for most subjects in the first cohort. According to a later analysis, TCR association rates differed among HLA loci, with DRB1 alleles showing the most associated TCRs and HLA-C alleles showing the fewest.

Library method: the immunoSEQ multiplex PCR assay. For the multiplex PCR, a mixture combining 60 forward primers for TCR Vbeta segments and 13 reverse primers for TCR Jbeta segments was used. The CDR3 region of rearranged TCR beta genes was amplified from genomic DNA by a multiplex PCR assay. On the Illumina HiSeq System, the amplified TCR beta libraries were sequenced as 87-base-pair reads. Turning to the authors' computational methods: In a later analysis, tens of millions of unique TCR beta chains were counted across the approximately 620 repertoires, and roughly 9.9 million of these chains were shared by at least two donors. To remove PCR and sequencing errors, raw reads were error-corrected and collapsed into unique sequences using a nearest-neighbor algorithm that merged closely related sequences. Alignment of CDR3 sequences to IMGT reference sequences was used to assign V, D and J gene segments. For a sequence to be retained, at least a six-nucleotide match to both a V gene segment and a J gene segment was required. A rearrangement counted as productive if the CDR3 had no stop codons and remained in frame with V and J, and every other rearrangement counted as non-productive. CDR3 was defined according to IMGT convention as the region running from the second conserved V-encoded cysteine to the conserved J-encoded phenylalanine. The earlier analysis of fewer than 700 of the donors excluded sequences that lacked an unambiguous match to a single V gene segment. In an earlier analysis of approximately 590 of the donors, V segments were called functional above 56.7% productive rearrangements and were called segregating when the between-donor standard deviation exceeded 5%. A statistical classification framework was built to diagnose cytomegalovirus status from the catalog of TCR beta chain sequences. In a later analysis, V and J genes were assigned by comparing TCR nucleotide sequences against IMGT/GENE-DB human TR gene sequences. Using the TCRdist pipeline, a later analysis assigned CDR3 sequences along with most-parsimonious VDJ recombination scenarios. A later analysis defined each TCR beta chain by its CDR3 amino acid sequence plus V-gene family, and excluded reads lacking a unique V-gene family. In a later analysis, several hundred highly shared, low-generation-probability nucleotide sequences were removed to address suspected cross-contamination and a sequencing artifact. For each public chain, a later analysis derived a clonal expansion index from normalized ranks of inferred template counts within each repertoire. Generation probabilities in a later analysis came from a VDJ recombination model fitted to out-of-frame rearrangements, and those results were checked against IGoR. In a later analysis, TCR-TCR, TCR-HLA and TCR-CMV co-occurrence was scored with hypergeometric tests, and a repertoire-size bias correction was applied to TCR pairs. In a later analysis, false discovery rates were estimated by permuting HLA or CMV assignments 20 times. In a later analysis, co-occurring TCRs were grouped using DBSCAN, and TCRdist sequence similarity was added for clustering within HLA-allele-positive subsets. Repertoires with fewer than 30,000 or more than 120,000 public chains, plus five repertoires with anomalous nucleotide sharing, were excluded from co-occurrence clustering. Drawn from immuneACCESS, this table holds only the in-frame rearrangements with V and J called that TCRdb kept. Clones are partly lost; checked studies trace under half to an unresolved V gene and leave the rest unexplained. V, J and clone size were drawn from that table, and D and trimming were deduced from the DNA. The table of this sample itemizes 150,000 to 200,000 clones. The ten largest clonotypes hold about 0.8% of the sample.

From cysteine to phenylalanine, the CDR3 is 15 amino acids long. Only the CDR3 portion is preserved as DNA: 45 bases, with reading frame beginning at the first base. Trimming leaves V shorter by 6 bases and J shorter by 0 bases, with the junction holding 4 bases beyond the gene matches. CDR1 MNHNY and CDR2 SVGAGI are derived from the germline V gene (reference sequence). In total, fewer than 750 healthy bone marrow donors made up the cohort. At the time of sampling, every cohort member was nominally healthy, though immune exposures that went unrecorded were likely present. The donor tested CMV seropositive and was one of the 289 seropositive cohort members. Each donor provided a peripheral blood sample, and peripheral blood mononuclear cells were used for TCR beta sequencing. The Qiagen DNeasy Blood Extraction Kit was used to extract genomic DNA from the blood cell samples. Remarks on this clone: This clone's antigen is unknown.

This sequence was found in a woman aged 18 to 35 in good health and CMV-seropositive. The sample taken for sequencing was PBMCs. The chain is assembled from TRBV6-6 and TRBJ2-2; 7 nucleotides in the junction match TRBD1. The CDR3 here reads CASRKGQTNTGELFF. The nucleotide sequence reads as follows: TGTGCCAGCAGGAAGGGACAGACGAACACCGGGGAGCTGTTTTTT.